The 27 T cell receptor beta chains reported below all come from one sample, sequenced in a study of CXCR3-negative and CXCR3-positive naive CD8 T cells. The authors made the TRB cDNA libraries by 5' RACE using UMI labels. For each CDR3 protein, TCRdb gives one entry from its re-call of the 5' RACE reads, without DNA. The ten most abundant clones cover roughly 0.8% of a sample with 75,000 to 100,000 distinct CDR3 sequences. Study-level findings and limits: Naive cells with CXCR3 showed TRB CDR3s that were more hydrophobic than those in CXCR3-negative naive cells.

These receptors have no known antigen. Sequencing was performed on naive CXCR3+ CD8+ T cells from blood. Indicated subset: CD45RO-CCR7+CD27+CD95- naive CD8+ T cells expressing CXCR3 (TNR3+). These receptors were taken from a human donor in good health. Some clones in this sample may be carry-over from other donors' samples.

The genes are TRBV28 and TRBJ2-3; the TCRdb call, TRBD2, lacks DNA for checking. This CDR3 is 15 amino acids long. Germline CDR1 reads MDHEN; CDR2 reads SYDVKM. Here the CDR3 reads CASSTGLVSTDTQYF.

This chain joins TRBV2 and TRBJ1-4. CDR1 is SNHLY and CDR2 is FYNNEI in the germline V gene. This CDR3 is built from 13 residues. The CDR3 loop is CASSERVSEKLFF. Supplemented by reference TRBV2 and TRBJ1-4, the full variable domain reads EPEVTQTPSHQVTQMGQEVILRCVPISNHLYFYWYRQILGQKVEFLVSFYNNEISEKSEIFDDQFSVERPDGSNFTLKIRSTKLEDSAMYFCASSERVSEKLFFGSGTQLSVL.

The chain couples TRBV6-2 or TRBV6-3 to TRBJ2-1. The CDR3 contains 12 residues. CDR1 and CDR2 from the germline V gene are MNHEY and SVGEGT. This CDR3 is CASSLLGNEQFF.

The J gene is TRBJ1-1, the V gene TRBV5-1; there is no DNA to check the TCRdb D call of TRBD1. The CDR3 totals 14 residues. CDR1 and CDR2 from the germline V gene are SGHRS and YFSETQ. CDR3: CASSSRGERTEAFF.

The CDR3 sequence: CATSISRTGELFF. The chain couples TRBV24-1 to TRBJ2-2. CDR1 is KGHDR, CDR2 SFDVKD, per germline. The CDR3 spans 13 residues.

The chain recombines TRBV28 with TRBJ1-5; the D gene TCRdb calls, TRBD1, cannot be checked with no DNA. The CDR3 runs 15 residues. Germline V lookup: CDR1 MDHEN, CDR2 SYDVKM. The CDR3 is CASHPRGRYNQPQHF.

The chain recombines TRBV20-1 with TRBJ2-7; TCRdb picks TRBD1, but there is no DNA to check that call. The germline V gene has CDR1 DFQATT and CDR2 SNEGSKA (reference sequence). This CDR3 comprises 12 residues. The CDR3: CSAHDRVYEQYF.

The chain combines TRBV7-9 with TRBJ1-1; TCRdb indicates TRBD1, and absent DNA this call remains unverified. This CDR3 is built from 13 residues. Germline-derived CDR1 and CDR2 are SEHNR and FQNEAQ (reference sequence). CDR3 sequence reads: CASSPTGAAEAFF. The variable domain in full, completed from reference TRBV7-9 and TRBJ1-1, reads DTGVSQNPRHKITKRGQNVTFRCDPISEHNRLYWYRQTLGQGPEFLTYFQNEAQLEKSRLLSDRFSAERPKGSFSTLEIQRTEQGDSAMYLCASSPTGAAEAFFGQGTRLTVV.

CDR3: CASSLVVQGTYDTEAFF. This rearrangement joins TRBV27 to TRBJ1-1; with no DNA, the TCRdb D assignment of TRBD1 cannot be verified. The CDR3 length is 17 residues. Germline lookup yields CDR1 MNHEY and CDR2 SMNVEV (reference sequence).

The V call is TRBV15, the J call TRBJ2-7; the D call from TCRdb, TRBD2, cannot be confirmed without DNA. This CDR3 is built from 14 residues. Per the germline V gene, CDR1 is LNHNV and CDR2 is YYDKDF (reference sequence). CDR3 loop: CATSKWLEGYEQYF. The variable domain in full, with the rest retrieved from reference TRBV15 and TRBJ2-7, is DAMVIQNPRYQVTQFGKPVTLSCSQTLNHNVMYWYQQKSSQAPKLLFHYYDKDFNNEADTPDNFQSRRPNTSFCFLDIRSPGLGDTAMYLCATSKWLEGYEQYFGPGTRLTVT.

The CDR3 sequence: CASSAGGWNTGELFF. The chain is built from TRBV2 and TRBJ2-2; there is no DNA to check the TCRdb D call of TRBD2. This CDR3 has 15 residues. In germline, CDR1 is SNHLY, CDR2 FYNNEI.

The chain couples TRBV7-6 to TRBJ2-7; checking the TCRdb D call of TRBD1 is not possible without DNA. The length of the CDR3 is 15 residues. From germline, CDR1 is SGHVS and CDR2 FNYEAQ. CDR3 amino acids: CASSTDSSRAYEQYF.

The chain couples TRBV28 to TRBJ2-7. The CDR3 has 12 amino acids. CDR1 is MDHEN, CDR2 SYDVKM, per germline. The chain's CDR3 is CASSFFGYEQYF.

The chain uses TRBV13 and TRBJ1-2. This CDR3 has 15 amino acids. Germline CDR1 is PRHDT and CDR2 is FYEKMQ (reference sequence). The CDR3 reads CASSWGLSQNYGYTF. Supplemented by reference TRBV13 and TRBJ1-2, the full variable domain reads AAGVIQSPRHLIKEKRETATLKCYPIPRHDTVYWYQQGPGQDPQFLISFYEKMQSDKGSIPDRFSAQQFSDYHSELNMSSLELGDSALYFCASSWGLSQNYGYTFGSGTRLTVV.

V gene TRBV6-5 combines with J gene TRBJ1-5; TCRdb gives TRBD1 as the D gene, but with no DNA this cannot be confirmed. CDR3 size: 13 residues. Germline V gene data show CDR1 as MNHEY and CDR2 as SVGAGI. This chain's CDR3 is CASSEGAGQPQHF.

The V and J genes are TRBV28 and TRBJ2-5; with no DNA, the TCRdb D assignment of TRBD1 cannot be verified. In germline, CDR1 is MDHEN, CDR2 SYDVKM. The CDR3 length is 13 residues. The CDR3 loop reads CASRGQVQETQYF.

The chain combines TRBV11-2 with TRBJ1-4. The V gene's germline CDR1 is SGHAT and CDR2 FQNNGV. CDR3 length: 15 amino acids. The chain's CDR3 is CASSLYFATNEKLFF.

The chain employs TRBV7-9 and TRBJ2-7; TCRdb returns TRBD1, unconfirmable since there is no DNA. The CDR3 is 14 amino acids. CDR1 and CDR2 from the germline V gene are SEHNR and FQNEAQ (reference sequence). CDR3 sequence reads: CASSLVRGTNEQYF.

The CDR3 here is CASSLEGTFGRNTEAFF. This chain links TRBV7-2 with TRBJ1-1; TCRdb reports TRBD1, a call that lacks DNA to check it against. The CDR3 contains 17 residues. Germline V gene lookup returns CDR1 SGHTA and CDR2 FQGNSA.

The chain is built from TRBV29-1 and TRBJ2-1; TCRdb gives TRBD2 as the D gene, but with no DNA this cannot be confirmed. CDR1 and CDR2 from the germline V gene are SQVTM and ANQGSEA. The CDR3 has 14 residues. CDR3 sequence reads: CSVDAGGLGNEQFF.

The chain uses TRBV18 and TRBJ1-4; the D call of TRBD1 rests on TCRdb alone, since no DNA is present to check it. The V gene's germline CDR1 is KGHSH and CDR2 LQKENI. This CDR3 contains 16 residues. The CDR3 sequence is CASSPRQESTNEKLFF.

V is TRBV3-1 and J is TRBJ2-7; TCRdb's D gene call, TRBD2, goes unchecked for lack of DNA. The CDR3 sequence is 15 residues long. Germline CDR1 reads LGHDT; CDR2 reads YNNKEL (reference sequence). CDR3 sequence: CASSHLSGAKNEQYF.

The chain has TRBV28 and TRBJ2-7; the TCRdb D gene call, TRBD2, has no DNA to confirm it. The V gene's germline CDR1 is MDHEN and CDR2 SYDVKM. The CDR3 runs to 16 residues. CDR3 residues: CASSTSGGSFSYEQYF.

CDR3 residues: CASSIGTGYTF. The chain couples TRBV19 to TRBJ1-2; as DNA is missing, the TRBD1 call by TCRdb cannot be tested. This CDR3 comprises 11 residues. Germline V CDR1 and CDR2: LNHDA, SQIVND (reference sequence).

The rearrangement uses TRBV5-6 and TRBJ2-5; TCRdb lists TRBD1, though no DNA is available to test this call. CDR3 length equals 14 residues. CDR1 is SGHDT, CDR2 YYEEEE, per germline. CDR3 loop: CASNQDRERGTQYF. The full variable domain, in which reference TRBV5-6 and TRBJ2-5 provide the parts outside the CDR3, is DAGVTQSPTHLIKTRGQQVTLRCSPKSGHDTVSWYQQALGQGPQFIFQYYEEEERQRGNFPDRFSGHQFPNYSSELNVNALLLGDSALYLCASNQDRERGTQYFGPGTRLLVL.

The rearrangement uses TRBV28 and TRBJ2-5; TCRdb calls TRBD2, which cannot be checked without DNA. CDR3 length: 16 residues. Germline values: CDR1 MDHEN, CDR2 SYDVKM. The CDR3 reads CASSPLAGVGQETQYF.

The V and J genes are TRBV21-1 and TRBJ2-7; the D call of TRBD1 rests on TCRdb alone, since no DNA is present to check it. TRBV21-1 counts as a pseudogene. CDR3 length equals 16 residues. The CDR3 reads CASSKGDRGYSYEQYF.